This T cell receptor beta chain stems from a study of T cell responses to AZD1222 COVID-19 vaccine. The CDR3 runs 15 residues. The V gene's germline CDR1 is SEHNR and CDR2 FQNEAQ (reference sequence). J gave up 2 bases and V 6 bases, and 7 bases lay outside the gene matches. The table came from immunoSEQ multiplex PCR; TCRdb's copy has only in-frame clones and leaves some out. Of 130,000 to 150,000 clones listed, 70% to 90% are singletons. The chain employs TRBV7-9 and TRBJ1-5; 7 bases are a match to TRBD1. The specimen was peripheral blood, collected 28 days after the second AZD1222 dose. This clonotype originated in an adult who received the AZD1222 COVID-19 vaccine. CDR3 sequence: CASSPSGTGNQPQHF. The CDR3 nucleotides read TGTGCCAGCAGTCCCTCCGGGACAGGCAATCAGCCCCAGCATTTT.